The entry below gives a single T cell receptor (beta chain) sequence along with its context. This record belongs to a study of technical replicates of blood from a handful of donors. Some clones are missing from TCRdb's copy, which holds only in-frame ones; the method was immunoSEQ multiplex PCR. The data hold 66,000 or so clones, with approximately 97% observed a single time. This receptor was identified in a human donor in good health. The specimen sequenced was T cells isolated from PBMCs.

CDR3 sequence: CASSLAIGLAGARDEQFF. CDR3 DNA: TGCGCCAGCAGCTTGGCGATTGGACTAGCGGGAGCTAGGGATGAGCAGTTCTTC. The chain links TRBV5-1 to TRBJ2-1; 13 nucleotides match TRBD2. The CDR3 contains 18 residues. V gave up 0 bases and J gave up 8 bases; unmatched junction bases: 11. CDR1 SGHRS and CDR2 YFSETQ come from the germline V gene. Drawing the rest from reference TRBV5-1 and TRBJ2-1, the complete variable domain is KAGVTQTPRYLIKTRGQQVTLSCSPISGHRSVSWYQQTPGQGLQFLFEYFSETQRNKGNFPGRFSGRQFSNSRSEMNVSTLELGDSALYLCASSLAIGLAGARDEQFFGPGTRLTVL.